These 5 T cell receptor beta chains were all obtained from the same sample, sequenced in a study of T-cell memory formation after mild COVID-19 (dated by TCRdb to about 2021). Library preparation was by 5' RACE. TCRdb lists the instrument as Illumina NovaSeq 6000. TCRdb reprocessing: public reads trimmed at Q25 with fastp, clones called with MiXCR, in-frame beta chains kept. Entries that share a CDR3 protein sequence are merged under the most common genes and DNA. The sample profile shows 400,000 to 450,000 distinct CDR3 sequences; roughly 17% of them were found once. 20% to 25% of the sample belongs to the ten largest clones. What was sequenced was PBMCs or a T cell subset sorted from them (not recorded which). The receptor source for this set is a man between 18 and 35 years old who had mild COVID-19 (a few samples of this study predate the infection). The sample titles of this study are shuffled in the database, so cell type and time point are left out; the donor was told from shared clones.

This clonotype showed up just a few times. The J gene is TRBJ1-2, the V gene TRBV6-6, with D possibly matching TRBD1 (5 bases). This CDR3 region has 16 residues. Germline-derived CDR1 and CDR2 are MNHNY and SVGAGI (reference sequence). V was trimmed by 2 bases and J by 8 bases, leaving 21 bases between them. CDR3 sequence (DNA): TGTGCCAGCAGTTACCCCCTACAAGGGGCCACTCGGGGCTACACCTTC. It codes for CASSYPLQGATRGYTF.

This clonotype turned up a few times. This chain uses TRBV5-8 with TRBJ2-2, with D unresolved. Germline V gene lookup returns CDR1 SGHTS and CDR2 YDEGEE. Trimming removed 0 bases from V and 6 bases from J, with 15 bases in between. The CDR3 has 16 amino acids. Here the CDR3 DNA reads TGTGCCAGCAGCTTGGGTTTTTCTTTTGTGGCCGGGGAGCTGTTTTTT. It is translated as CASSLGFSFVAGELFF.

This clonotype was counted a few times. The CDR3 reads CASSQLHGTDTQYF. In DNA form, the CDR3 reads TGCGCCAGCAGCCAGCTACACGGTACAGATACGCAGTATTTT. V usage is TRBV4-3 and J usage is TRBJ2-3; no clear D. Germline V gene sequence: CDR1 LGHNA, CDR2 YSLEER. V was trimmed by 3 bases and J by 3 bases, leaving 10 bases between them. The CDR3 totals 14 residues.

This chain joins TRBV5-1 and TRBJ1-1; 9 bases are shared with TRBD1. The CDR3 loop spans 16 amino acids. Germline V gene data show CDR1 as SGHRS and CDR2 as YFSETQ. V lost 4 bases and J lost 1; bases outside the gene matches: 8. CDR3 sequence reads: CASSPGQGWGNTEAFF. CDR3 DNA sequence: TGCGCCAGCAGCCCTGGACAGGGGTGGGGGAACACTGAAGCTTTCTTT.

CDR3 protein: CSAQPGGITEAFF. The CDR3 DNA reads TGCAGTGCTCAGCCAGGGGGCATCACTGAAGCTTTCTTT. This sequence joins TRBV20-1 and TRBJ1-1; 8 bases are a match to TRBD1. The length of the CDR3 is 13 residues. In germline, CDR1 is DFQATT, CDR2 SNEGSKA (reference sequence). V lost 5 bases and J lost 4; bases outside the gene matches: 6.